This T cell receptor beta chain was profiled in a study of T cells in Graves' hyperthyroidism and ophthalmopathy. Clinicians diagnosed patients from clinical symptoms, serum thyroxine and TRAb, thyroid ultrasound and orbital computed tomography. Trimming removed 3 bases at V and 2 bases at J, with 13 bases between. The germline gives CDR1 SGHRS, CDR2 YFSETQ. This CDR3 is 15 amino acids long. This clonotype was seen a few times. TCR beta CDR3 sequences were amplified from RNA transcripts. HTBI primers were used for first-round RT-PCR of the TCR CDR3. MiXCR was run by TCRdb on the multiplex PCR reads, yielding one entry per CDR3 protein. The table includes 500,000 to 550,000 distinct CDR3 sequences, 15% to 20% detected once.

The specimen was blood. V gene TRBV5-1 combines with J gene TRBJ2-3; D is perhaps TRBD1 (6 bases). This sequence originates from a man aged 40-49 years with Graves' ophthalmopathy. CDR3 amino acids: CASSSAGVVTDTQYF. For the CDR3, the DNA is TGCGCCAGCAGCTCCGCAGGGGTTGTCACAGATACGCAGTATTTT.